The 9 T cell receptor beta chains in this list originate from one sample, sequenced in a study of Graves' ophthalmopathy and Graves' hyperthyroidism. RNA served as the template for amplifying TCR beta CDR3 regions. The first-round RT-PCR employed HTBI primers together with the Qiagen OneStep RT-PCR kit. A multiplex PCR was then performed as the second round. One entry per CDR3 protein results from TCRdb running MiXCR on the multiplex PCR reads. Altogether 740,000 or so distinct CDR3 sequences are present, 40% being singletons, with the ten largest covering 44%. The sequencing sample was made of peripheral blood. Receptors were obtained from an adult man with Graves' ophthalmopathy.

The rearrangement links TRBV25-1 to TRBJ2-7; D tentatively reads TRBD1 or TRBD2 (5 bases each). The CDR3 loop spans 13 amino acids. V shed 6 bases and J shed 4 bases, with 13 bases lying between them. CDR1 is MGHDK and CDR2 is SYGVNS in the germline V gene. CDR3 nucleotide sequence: TGTGCCAGCAGACCGGGACGGCTTTACGAGCAGTACTTC. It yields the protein CASRPGRLYEQYF.

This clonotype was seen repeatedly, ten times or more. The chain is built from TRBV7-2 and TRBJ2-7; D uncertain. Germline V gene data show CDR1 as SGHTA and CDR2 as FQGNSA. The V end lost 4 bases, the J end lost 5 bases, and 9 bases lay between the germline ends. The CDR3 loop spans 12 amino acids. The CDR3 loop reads CASSSNFDEQYF. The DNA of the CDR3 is TGTGCCAGCAGCTCTAACTTTGACGAGCAGTACTTC.

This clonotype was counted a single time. The CDR3 loop reads CSVLGGQGASSYTF. As DNA, the CDR3 is TGCAGCGTGTTGGGCGGACAGGGGGCCTCTAGCTACACCTTC. The J gene is TRBJ1-2, the V gene TRBV29-1; 11 bases line up with TRBD1. Germline CDR1 is SQVTM and CDR2 is ANQGSEA. This CDR3 has 14 residues. The trim removed 6 bases at V and 9 bases at J, leaving 12 bases unmatched.

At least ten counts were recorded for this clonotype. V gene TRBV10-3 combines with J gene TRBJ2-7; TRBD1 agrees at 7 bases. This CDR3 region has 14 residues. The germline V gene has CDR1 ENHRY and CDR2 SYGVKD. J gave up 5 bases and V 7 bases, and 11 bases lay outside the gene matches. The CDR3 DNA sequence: TGTGCCATCAAACCGGCTGACAGGGCTCACGAGCAGTACTTC. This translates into CAIKPADRAHEQYF.

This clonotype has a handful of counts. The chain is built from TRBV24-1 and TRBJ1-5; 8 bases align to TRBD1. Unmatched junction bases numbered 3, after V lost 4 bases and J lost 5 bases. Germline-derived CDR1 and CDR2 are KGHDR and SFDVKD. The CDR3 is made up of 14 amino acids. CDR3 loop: CATSDMTGDQPQHF. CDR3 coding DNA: TGTGCCACCAGTGACATGACAGGGGATCAGCCCCAGCATTTT.

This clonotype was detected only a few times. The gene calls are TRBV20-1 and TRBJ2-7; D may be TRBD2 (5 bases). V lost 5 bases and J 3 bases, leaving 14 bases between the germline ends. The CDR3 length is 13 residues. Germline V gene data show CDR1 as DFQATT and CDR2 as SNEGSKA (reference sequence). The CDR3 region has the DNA TGCAGTGCTCGGGGTGATTTAGGCTACGAGCAGTACTTC. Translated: CSARGDLGYEQYF.

The CDR3 reads CSVGTGKAFF. CDR3 bases: TGCAGCGTGGGGACAGGTAAAGCTTTCTTT. The chain has TRBV29-1 and TRBJ1-1; 8 nucleotides agree with TRBD1. V lost 6 bases to trimming and J lost 9 bases; unmatched junction nucleotides: 3. CDR3 length: 10 amino acids. Germline CDR1 and CDR2: SQVTM and ANQGSEA.

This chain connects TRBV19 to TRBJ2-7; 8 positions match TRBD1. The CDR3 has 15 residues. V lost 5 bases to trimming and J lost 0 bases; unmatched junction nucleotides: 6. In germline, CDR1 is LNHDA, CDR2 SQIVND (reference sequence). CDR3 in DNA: TGTGCCAGTAGTCCCGGGACAGGAAACTCCTACGAGCAGTACTTC. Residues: CASSPGTGNSYEQYF.

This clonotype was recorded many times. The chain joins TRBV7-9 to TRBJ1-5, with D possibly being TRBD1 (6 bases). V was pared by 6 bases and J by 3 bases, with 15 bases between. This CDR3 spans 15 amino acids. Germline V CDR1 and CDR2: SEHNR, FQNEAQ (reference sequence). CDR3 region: CASSTETGDNQPQHF. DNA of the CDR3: TGTGCCAGCAGTACTGAGACAGGAGACAATCAGCCCCAGCATTTT.